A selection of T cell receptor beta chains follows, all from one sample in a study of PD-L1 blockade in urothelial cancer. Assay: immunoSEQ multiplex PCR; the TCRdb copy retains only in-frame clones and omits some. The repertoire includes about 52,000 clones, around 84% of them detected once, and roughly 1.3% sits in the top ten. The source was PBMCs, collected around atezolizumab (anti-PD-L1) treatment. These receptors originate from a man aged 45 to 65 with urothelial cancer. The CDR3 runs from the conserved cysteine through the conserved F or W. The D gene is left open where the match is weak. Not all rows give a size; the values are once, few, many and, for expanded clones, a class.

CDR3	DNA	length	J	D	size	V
CASSPTGVNEQFF	TGTGCCAGCAGCCCAACCGGGGTAAATGAGCAGTTCTTC	13	TRBJ2-1	-	-	TRBV6-5
CATSRGGQGTYEQYF	TGTGCCACCAGCAGAGGGGGACAGGGAACCTACGAGCAGTACTTC	15	TRBJ2-7	TRBD1	-	TRBV15
CASSSLAGGAKNIQYF	TGTGCCAGCAGCTCGCTAGCGGGGGGAGCCAAAAACATTCAGTACTTC	16	TRBJ2-4	TRBD2	-	TRBV7-9
CASSVNSALHGELFF	TGTGCCAGCAGCGTAAACAGTGCACTCCACGGGGAGCTGTTTTTT	15	TRBJ2-2	-	-	TRBV9
CASSEVIRVDFYEQYF	TGTGCCAGCAGTGAGGTTATCAGGGTCGATTTCTACGAGCAGTACTTC	16	TRBJ2-7	-	-	TRBV2
CASSAGGQGADEQYF	TGTGCCAGCAGCGCCGGGGGGCAGGGGGCGGACGAGCAGTACTTC	15	TRBJ2-7	-	-	TRBV9
CAITTDTYYNEQFF	TGTGCCATCACCACGGACACATATTACAATGAGCAGTTCTTC	14	TRBJ2-1	-	-	TRBV10-3
CAMVPQGHPYEQYF	TGTGCCATGGTACCCCAGGGACACCCGTACGAGCAGTACTTC	14	TRBJ2-7	-	-	TRBV5-3
CASSLSGTSGRATDTQYF	TGTGCCAGCAGCTTGTCCGGGACTAGCGGGAGGGCCACAGATACGCAGTATTTT	18	TRBJ2-3	TRBD2	-	TRBV5-8
CASSQSGNHSGNTIYF	TGCGCCAGCAGTCAATCCGGGAACCACTCTGGAAACACCATATATTTT	16	TRBJ1-3	-	-	TRBV23-1
CASSLGAGSYNEQFF	TGCGCCAGCAGCTTAGGAGCGGGGTCCTACAATGAGCAGTTCTTC	15	TRBJ2-1	TRBD2	-	TRBV5-1
CAWRDRKTDTQYF	TGTGCCTGGAGGGACAGAAAAACAGATACGCAGTATTTT	13	TRBJ2-3	-	once	TRBV30
CASRGAVDTEAFF	TGTGCCAGTAGGGGCGCAGTGGACACTGAAGCTTTCTTT	13	TRBJ1-1	-	-	TRBV19
CASSEAQGGGTEAFF	TGTGCCAGCAGTGAAGCGCAAGGGGGGGGCACTGAAGCTTTCTTT	15	TRBJ1-1	-	once	TRBV2
CASNGDRALYQPQHF	TGTGCCAGCAACGGGGACAGGGCGCTCTATCAGCCCCAGCATTTT	15	TRBJ1-5	TRBD1	-	TRBV27
CASSPGLSQFF	TGTGCCAGCAGCCCCGGACTATCCCAGTTCTTC	11	TRBJ2-1	-	-	TRBV7-9
CASSHHPPTSGRGQETQYF	TGTGCCAGCAGCCACCACCCTCCGACTAGCGGGAGGGGGCAAGAGACCCAGTACTTC	19	TRBJ2-5	TRBD2	-	TRBV4-2
CASSSLSYEQYF	TGTGCCAGCAGTTCACTTTCGTACGAGCAGTACTTC	12	TRBJ2-7	-	once	TRBV27
CASSEGTGGNYGYTF	TGTGCCAGCAGCGAGGGGACAGGGGGTAACTATGGCTACACCTTC	15	TRBJ1-2	TRBD1	-	TRBV2
CASSPGQGGMNTEAFF	TGTGCCAGCAGCCCCGGACAGGGGGGCATGAACACTGAAGCTTTCTTT	16	TRBJ1-1	TRBD1	-	TRBV7-8
CASSLKRELNEQFF	TGTGCCAGCAGCTTAAAGCGGGAGCTCAATGAGCAGTTCTTC	14	TRBJ2-1	TRBD2	-	TRBV11-2
CASSLTQGFQNIQYF	TGTGCCAGCAGCTTAACACAGGGTTTCCAAAACATTCAGTACTTC	15	TRBJ2-4	-	-	TRBV13